This T cell receptor (beta chain) was found in a study of post-analysis software for immune sequencing data. Whole-study findings and limits: The normalized Chao1 diversity of multiple sclerosis patients was significantly lower than that of controls. In patients, about 5 TRBV segments were more frequent than in controls, with TRBV5-6, TRBV5-1 and TRBV20-1 among them.

Germline values: CDR1 SGHDT, CDR2 YYEEEE. V lost 0 bases to trimming and J lost 7 bases, with 9 bases between them. The CDR3 has 13 residues. Prepared TCR beta cDNA libraries contained unique molecular identifiers. In TCRdb, the PCR reads were re-called with MiXCR into one record per CDR3 protein. The sample contains about 820,000 distinct CDR3 sequences, roughly half of which appear only once. Comments on this clonotype: What it binds is not known.

This clonotype was obtained from a girl between 5 and 17 years old with multiple sclerosis. The specimen sequenced was blood. V usage is TRBV5-6 and J usage is TRBJ2-3; weak D call: TRBD1 (5 bases). The CDR3 protein is CASSLGRTNTQYF. Written as DNA, the CDR3 is TGTGCCAGCAGCTTGGGAAGGACAAATACGCAGTATTTT.